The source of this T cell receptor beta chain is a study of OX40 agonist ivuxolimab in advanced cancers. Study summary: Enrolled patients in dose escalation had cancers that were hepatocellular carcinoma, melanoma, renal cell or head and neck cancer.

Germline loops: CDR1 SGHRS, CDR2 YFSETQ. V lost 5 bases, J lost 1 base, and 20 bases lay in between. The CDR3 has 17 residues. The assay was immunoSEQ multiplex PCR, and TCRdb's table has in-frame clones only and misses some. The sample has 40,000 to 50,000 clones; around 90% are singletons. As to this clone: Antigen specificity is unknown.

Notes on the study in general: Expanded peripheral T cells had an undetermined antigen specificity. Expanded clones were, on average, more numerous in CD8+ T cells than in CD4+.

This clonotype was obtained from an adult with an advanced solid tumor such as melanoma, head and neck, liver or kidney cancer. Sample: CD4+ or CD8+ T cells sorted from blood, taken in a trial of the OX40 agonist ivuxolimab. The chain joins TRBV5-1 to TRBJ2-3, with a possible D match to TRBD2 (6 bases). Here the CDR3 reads CASSFTSGGVGTDTQYF. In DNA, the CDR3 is TGCGCCAGCAGTTTCACCTCCGGGGGTGTTGGCACAGATACGCAGTATTTT.